This TCR beta chain was found in a study of blood T cell repertoires in COVID-19. In the original workflow: The assay estimated nucleated cells by amplifying reference gene primers. Libraries were prepared by immunoSEQ multiplex PCR; TCRdb keeps only in-frame clonotypes and omits some of them. That table supplies the V and J calls and clone size; D and trimming were determined from the DNA. The sample has 200,000 to 300,000 clones; 88% are singletons. The CDR3 runs to 15 residues. The germline V gene has CDR1 SGDLS and CDR2 YYNGEE. V lost 0 bases and J lost 0, with 8 bases in between. This clone was seen more than once but under ten times.

Sequencing input: PBMCs or T cells enriched from blood (not recorded which). The chain uses TRBV9 and TRBJ2-3; D ambiguous. The receptor was derived from a woman aged 40 to 55 with acute COVID-19. CDR3 sequence: CASSVGLTSTDTQYF. For the CDR3, the DNA is TGTGCCAGCAGCGTAGGCCTGACTAGCACAGATACGCAGTATTTT.